Sequencing of this T cell receptor beta chain was carried out in a study of cytomegalovirus exposure and HLA in healthy donors. The study ran its PCR with 60 Vbeta and 13 Jbeta primers. The data were produced by immunoSEQ multiplex PCR, yet TCRdb's version contains in-frame clones alone and is incomplete. The sample records 150,000 to 200,000 clones, about 72% being singletons. The CDR3 is made up of 14 amino acids. CDR1 is KGHSH and CDR2 is LQKENI in the germline V gene. V lost 2 bases and J 2 bases, leaving 10 bases between the germline ends. This clone showed up just a few times. What it recognizes is unknown. Study-level results: Donors were assumed by presence/absence analyses to have roughly uniform sequencing depth.

V and J are TRBV18 and TRBJ2-7, with D possibly TRBD1 on 5 matching bases. This TCR derives from a man in his 60s in good health and CMV-seronegative. Material for sequencing was PBMCs. CDR3 protein: CASSPEQGPYEQYF. As DNA, the CDR3 is TGTGCCAGCTCACCAGAGCAGGGTCCCTACGAGCAGTACTTC.